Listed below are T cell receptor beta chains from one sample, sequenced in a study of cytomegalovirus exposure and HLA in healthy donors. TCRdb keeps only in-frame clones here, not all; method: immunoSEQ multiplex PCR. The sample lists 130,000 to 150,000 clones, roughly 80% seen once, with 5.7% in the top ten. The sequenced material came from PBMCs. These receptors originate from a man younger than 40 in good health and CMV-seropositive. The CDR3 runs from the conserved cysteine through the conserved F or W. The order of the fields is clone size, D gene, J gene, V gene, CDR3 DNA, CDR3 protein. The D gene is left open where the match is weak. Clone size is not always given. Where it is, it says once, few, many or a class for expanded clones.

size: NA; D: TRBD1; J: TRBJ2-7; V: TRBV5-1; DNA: TGCGCCAGCAGCAATAAGACAGGGGTCACGTACGAGCAGTACTTC; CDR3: CASSNKTGVTYEQYF
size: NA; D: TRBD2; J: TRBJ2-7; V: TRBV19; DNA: TGTGCCAGTAGTAAAACTAGCGCTACCTACGAGCAGTACTTC; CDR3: CASSKTSATYEQYF
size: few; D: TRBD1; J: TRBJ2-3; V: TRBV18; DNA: TGTGCCAGCTCACAAGACAGGGGGGGGACAGATACGCAGTATTTT; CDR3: CASSQDRGGTDTQYF
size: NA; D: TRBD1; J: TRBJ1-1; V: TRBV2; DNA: TGTGCCAGCAGTCATCGACAGGGGGAAACTGAAGCTTTCTTT; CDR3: CASSHRQGETEAFF
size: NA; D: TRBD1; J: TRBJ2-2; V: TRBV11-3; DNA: TGTGCCAGCAGCTCGACAGGGGCGGGCACCGGGGAGCTGTTTTTT; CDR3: CASSSTGAGTGELFF
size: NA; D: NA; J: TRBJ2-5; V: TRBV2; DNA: TGTGCCAGCTCCACGGGCCAAGAGACCCAGTACTTC; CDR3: CASSTGQETQYF
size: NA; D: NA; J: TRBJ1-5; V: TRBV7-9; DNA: TGTGCCAGCAGCTTAGAGCAGGGCAATCAGCCCCAGCATTTT; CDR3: CASSLEQGNQPQHF
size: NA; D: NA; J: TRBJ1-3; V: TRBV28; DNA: TGTGCCAGCAACTCAGAGGGAATTGGAAACACCATATATTTT; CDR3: CASNSEGIGNTIYF
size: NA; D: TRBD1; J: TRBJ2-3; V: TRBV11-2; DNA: TGTGCCAGCAGCAGGGACAGGGCAGAAGATACGCAGTATTTT; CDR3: CASSRDRAEDTQYF
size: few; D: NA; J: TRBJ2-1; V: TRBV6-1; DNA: TGTGCCAGCAGTGAAGCGGGAGGCTCCTACAATGAGCAGTTCTTC; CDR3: CASSEAGGSYNEQFF
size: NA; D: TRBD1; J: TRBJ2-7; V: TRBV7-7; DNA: TGTGCCAGCAGCCCAACACCGGGACAGGGTAGGGACGAGCAGTACTTC; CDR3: CASSPTPGQGRDEQYF
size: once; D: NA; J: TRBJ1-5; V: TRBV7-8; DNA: TGTGCCAGCAGCTTAGTGTCCCATATTAGTCAGCCCCAGCATTTT; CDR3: CASSLVSHISQPQHF
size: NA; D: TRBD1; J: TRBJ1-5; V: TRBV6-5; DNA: TGTGCCAGCAGGCAACAGGGACAGGAGCAGCCCCAGCATTTT; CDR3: CASRQQGQEQPQHF
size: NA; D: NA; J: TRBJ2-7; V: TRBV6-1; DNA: TGTGCCAGCAGTGAGGGAGGTAACGAGCAGTACTTC; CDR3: CASSEGGNEQYF